Presented here are 28 T cell receptor beta chains from one specimen sequenced in a study of blood T cells in healthy people across ages. Through a sample-barcoded 5' primer and a J-beta primer mix, a second PCR was run for roughly 6 to 11 cycles. TCRdb re-called the 5' RACE reads through MiXCR, storing one row per CDR3 protein. Here the sample spans 650,000 or so distinct CDR3 sequences, more than 45% being singletons. Sequenced sample: blood. The receptors were sampled from a woman aged 80 or older in good health.

J is TRBJ1-2 and V is TRBV3-1; D gene ambiguous. This CDR3 spans 15 amino acids. Germline V gene sequence: CDR1 LGHDT, CDR2 YNNKEL (reference sequence). Deletions cut 1 base from V and 8 bases from J, with 17 bases between. Here the CDR3 reads CASSQVPGTVDGYTF. In DNA form, the CDR3 reads TGTGCCAGCAGCCAAGTTCCTGGTACCGTGGACGGCTACACCTTC.

Ten or more counts support this clonotype. The chain recombines TRBV3-1 with TRBJ2-1; D is undetermined. The CDR3 sequence is 15 residues long. Trimming removed 6 bases at V and 6 bases at J, with 18 bases between. The germline gives CDR1 LGHDT, CDR2 YNNKEL (reference sequence). CDR3 nucleotides: TGTGCCAGCAGTGGTCCTGATAGACCGTCCAATGAGCAGTTCTTC. This encodes CASSGPDRPSNEQFF.

This chain links TRBV4-1 with TRBJ2-5; D is ambiguous. From germline, CDR1 is MGHRA and CDR2 YSYEKL. The CDR3 spans 16 residues. Trimming cost V 6 bases and J 0 bases, with 17 bases left between them. Written as DNA, the CDR3 is TGCGCCAGCAGGCTTGACATCACCGGGTACCAAGAGACCCAGTACTTC. Translated, it gives CASRLDITGYQETQYF.

This clonotype was counted at least ten times. The chain links TRBV29-1 to TRBJ2-4; 7 nucleotides line up with TRBD1. There are 12 residues in the CDR3. Germline V gene lookup returns CDR1 SQVTM and CDR2 ANQGSEA. Trimming cost V 6 bases and J 6 bases; bases outside gene matches: 5. DNA for the CDR3: TGCAGCGTGGGGACAGAAGGAAACATTCAGTACTTC. This codes for CSVGTEGNIQYF. The variable domain in full, with the rest retrieved from reference TRBV29-1 and TRBJ2-4, is SAVISQKPSRDICQRGTSLTIQCQVDSQVTMMFWYRQQPGQSLTLIATANQGSEATYESGFVIDKFPISRPNLTFSTLTVSNMSPEDSSIYLCSVGTEGNIQYFGAGTRLSVL.

The chain uses TRBV7-9 and TRBJ2-2, with unresolved D. V was clipped by 4 bases and J by 9 bases, with 15 bases between them. The CDR3 totals 14 residues. Germline values: CDR1 SEHNR, CDR2 FQNEAQ (reference sequence). The CDR3 bases are TGTGCCAGCAGCTCCCCGGATGCTGGGCGGGAGCTGTTTTTT. It encodes CASSSPDAGRELFF.

The table lists this clonotype with many counts. J is TRBJ1-5 and V is TRBV7-2; tentatively, D is TRBD1 (5 bases). V was cut by 4 bases and J by 5 bases, with 12 bases left in between. The CDR3 is 14 amino acids. Looked up from germline, CDR1 is SGHTA and CDR2 is FQGNSA. CDR3 sequence: CASSSDILYQPQHF. The CDR3 coding sequence is TGTGCCAGCAGCTCGGACATCCTGTATCAGCCCCAGCATTTT.

Only a few counts were recorded for this clonotype. V usage is TRBV7-9 and J usage is TRBJ1-2; possibly TRBD1 for D (6 bases). Germline-derived CDR1 and CDR2 are SEHNR and FQNEAQ (reference sequence). Trimming stripped 4 bases from V and 3 bases from J, with 18 bases between. The length of the CDR3 is 16 residues. The CDR3 loop is CASSSRTQGSHYGYTF. The CDR3 bases are TGTGCCAGCAGCTCTAGGACACAGGGTTCCCACTATGGCTACACCTTC.

The rearrangement links TRBV10-1 to TRBJ1-1; D gene uncertain. This CDR3 is built from 12 residues. Germline CDR1 WNHNN, CDR2 SYGVQD (reference sequence). The V end was cut by 2 bases, the J end by 9 bases, with 10 bases between. The CDR3 nucleotides read TGCGCCAGCAGTGAGCCGAATAACCAAGCTTTCTTT. It translates to CASSEPNNQAFF.

This clonotype showed up many times. This chain connects TRBV2 to TRBJ2-7; D could derive from TRBD1 or TRBD2 (5 bases each). V shed 2 bases and J shed 2 bases, with 16 bases lying between them. Germline CDR1 is SNHLY and CDR2 is FYNNEI. The CDR3 covers 16 residues. The CDR3 region has the DNA TGTGCCAGCAGTGAAATGTTTGGGACCCCGACCTACGAGCAGTACTTC. Its protein product is CASSEMFGTPTYEQYF.

This clonotype showed up just a few times. This chain links TRBV12-3 or TRBV12-4 with TRBJ1-4; D is unresolved. CDR3 length: 15 residues. V was shortened by 0 bases and J by 8 bases, with 13 bases between the two germline ends. CDR3 loop: CASSLASWRAEKLFF. CDR3 sequence (DNA): TGTGCCAGCAGTTTAGCTAGTTGGAGGGCAGAAAAACTGTTTTTT.

The chain uses TRBV4-3 and TRBJ1-1; TRBD1 might be the D (5 bases). CDR3 length equals 16 residues. The V gene's germline CDR1 is LGHNA and CDR2 YSLEER. Trimming stripped 0 bases from V and 0 bases from J, with 11 bases between. Here the CDR3 DNA reads TGCGCCAGCAGCCAAGATCGGGGGATAATGAACACTGAAGCTTTCTTT. Translating it yields CASSQDRGIMNTEAFF.

This clonotype was detected once. The chain combines TRBV5-5 with TRBJ2-1, with TRBD1 matching 9 bases. Germline values: CDR1 SGHKS, CDR2 YYEKEE (reference sequence). V was pared by 3 bases and J by 5 bases, with 9 bases of the junction left unmatched. The CDR3 loop spans 16 amino acids. The CDR3 nucleotides are TGTGCCAGCAGCTCCCGGACGGGACAGGGTAACAATGAGCAGTTCTTC. Encoded protein: CASSSRTGQGNNEQFF.

This rearrangement joins TRBV2 to TRBJ1-1; D is uncertain. Germline V gene lookup returns CDR1 SNHLY and CDR2 FYNNEI. This CDR3 region has 12 residues. Trimming pared 6 bases from V and 1 base from J, leaving 6 bases between. The CDR3 protein is CASRSGNTEAFF. The CDR3 DNA reads TGTGCCAGCAGAAGCGGGAACACTGAAGCTTTCTTT.

The gene calls are TRBV28 and TRBJ1-6; TRBD1 might be the D (5 bases). Germline-derived CDR1 and CDR2 are MDHEN and SYDVKM. Trimming stripped 6 bases from V and 7 bases from J, with 19 bases between. The CDR3 spans 16 residues. As DNA, the CDR3 is TGTGCCAGCAGGCTAACCGAGACAGCTGAGAATTCACCCCTCCACTTT. Translated: CASRLTETAENSPLHF.

J is TRBJ1-3 and V is TRBV7-2, with a possible D match to TRBD1 (5 bases). Germline lookup yields CDR1 SGHTA and CDR2 FQGNSA. Trimming cost V 0 bases and J 7 bases, with 13 bases left between them. This CDR3 has 15 amino acids. CDR3 DNA: TGTGCCAGCAGCTTAGCCGCCAGGGATTGGAACACCATATATTTT. Translating gives CASSLAARDWNTIYF.

This clonotype was observed a single time. This CDR3 reads CASMQGRDINLQYF. In DNA form, the CDR3 reads TGTGCCAGCATGCAGGGTCGCGATATAAACCTCCAGTACTTC. V gene TRBV28 combines with J gene TRBJ2-7, with a tentative D call TRBD1 (5 bases). Per germline, CDR1 MDHEN and CDR2 SYDVKM. This CDR3 has 14 residues. The V end was cut by 7 bases, the J end by 10 bases, with 23 bases between.

Of note for this clonotype: Mismatch with germline at one junction end may stem from a read error. J is TRBJ2-3 and V is TRBV18; D call uncertain. Germline V lookup: CDR1 KGHSH, CDR2 LQKENI. This CDR3 spans 15 amino acids. The CDR3 coding sequence is TGTCCCAGCTCACCACCTACCCGCGCGGAAGATACGCAGTATTTT. Translating it yields CPSSPPTRAEDTQYF.

V and J are TRBV4-2 and TRBJ2-4; D gene unclear. Trimming stripped 1 base from V and 8 bases from J, with 6 bases between. The CDR3 spans 12 residues. CDR1 is LGHNA and CDR2 is YNFKEQ in the germline V gene. The CDR3 loop reads CASSQGQYIQYF. CDR3 nucleotides: TGTGCCAGCAGCCAAGGGCAGTACATTCAGTACTTC.

The V call is TRBV15, the J call TRBJ1-2; D gene uncertain. The CDR3 is 16 amino acids. Germline CDR1 reads LNHNV; CDR2 reads YYDKDF (reference sequence). V was trimmed by 4 bases and J by 3 bases, leaving 18 bases between them. The CDR3 spells CATSKELTRADYGYTF. The CDR3 DNA reads TGTGCCACCAGCAAAGAGCTAACACGGGCGGACTATGGCTACACCTTC.

The sample holds many counts of this clonotype. The gene calls are TRBV5-1 and TRBJ2-1; D might be TRBD2 (5 bases). The CDR3 totals 15 residues. V was clipped by 0 bases and J by 5 bases, with 12 bases between them. CDR1 is SGHRS and CDR2 is YFSETQ in the germline V gene. The CDR3 region is CASSLGVTRDNEQFF. CDR3 bases: TGCGCCAGCAGCTTGGGAGTTACTAGGGACAATGAGCAGTTCTTC.

This clonotype was picked up many times. The CDR3 protein is CASSPGTGPDTQYF. CDR3 nucleotide sequence: TGTGCCAGCTCACCCGGGACAGGGCCAGATACGCAGTATTTT. The rearrangement links TRBV18 to TRBJ2-3, with 9 bases matching TRBD1. The CDR3 consists of 14 residues. Germline V gene lookup returns CDR1 KGHSH and CDR2 LQKENI. The V segment lost 3 bases and the J segment 4 bases; nucleotides outside the gene matches: 2.

This clonotype appeared a single time. The rearrangement joins TRBV29-1 to TRBJ1-2, with 7 bases matching TRBD1. V lost 2 bases, J lost 4 bases, and 4 bases stayed unmatched. Germline loops: CDR1 SQVTM, CDR2 ANQGSEA. This CDR3 is built from 13 residues. The CDR3 is CSVENRGSYGYTF. CDR3 DNA sequence: TGCAGCGTTGAAAACAGGGGCAGCTATGGCTACACCTTC.

The sample holds a few counts of this clonotype. The chain combines TRBV24-1 with TRBJ2-7; no reliable D call. The assigned J gene may be wrong: the sequence end matches TRBJ2-4 better. CDR1 KGHDR and CDR2 SFDVKD come from the germline V gene. The CDR3 consists of 14 residues. The CDR3 DNA reads as TGTGCCACCAGCCCCTCGTGGGAAAAAAACATTCAGTACTTC. Residues: CATSPSWEKNIQYF.

This clonotype was seen a few times. The CDR3 reads CASSQKLAGVGGLGSYEQYF. The DNA for the CDR3 is TGCGCCAGCAGCCAAAAACTAGCGGGAGTGGGAGGCTTAGGTTCCTACGAGCAGTACTTC. The rearrangement joins TRBV4-1 to TRBJ2-7; 11 bases are a match to TRBD2. Losses at the gene ends were 2 bases for V and 1 base for J; bases not matched to a gene: 16. Germline CDR1 is MGHRA and CDR2 is YSYEKL. The CDR3 length is 20 residues.

This clonotype was counted ten times or more. This chain connects TRBV5-1 to TRBJ2-3; either TRBD1 or TRBD2 may supply D (5 bases each). Trimming pared 0 bases from V and 2 bases from J, leaving 10 bases between. This CDR3 region has 15 residues. Germline V lookup: CDR1 SGHRS, CDR2 YFSETQ. The CDR3 nucleotides read TGCGCCAGCAGCTTGGTGGGGGAGACCACAGATACGCAGTATTTT. This gives the protein CASSLVGETTDTQYF.

In this sample, this clonotype turned up a few times. The V call is TRBV29-1, the J call TRBJ2-1, with D possibly called TRBD1 or TRBD2 (5 bases each). CDR3 size: 13 residues. V was trimmed by 6 bases and J by 15 bases, leaving 24 bases between them. Germline CDR1 is SQVTM and CDR2 is ANQGSEA. Here the CDR3 reads CSVKPDRGPRLFF. As DNA, the CDR3 is TGCAGCGTCAAACCCGACAGAGGGCCACGGCTGTTCTTC.

The rearrangement uses TRBV25-1 and TRBJ2-2, with a possible D match to TRBD1 (6 bases). V was cut by 4 bases and J by 0 bases, with 12 bases left in between. CDR3 length: 16 residues. The germline V gene has CDR1 MGHDK and CDR2 SYGVNS. The CDR3 spells CASSAAPGANTGELFF. The CDR3 coding sequence is TGTGCCAGCAGTGCCGCGCCAGGGGCGAACACCGGGGAGCTGTTTTTT.

This clonotype was seen many times. The V call is TRBV5-1, the J call TRBJ2-5; TRBD1 might be the D (6 bases). CDR1 SGHRS and CDR2 YFSETQ come from the germline V gene. The CDR3 is 15 residues long. The germline V and J ends were trimmed by 1 base and 2 bases, with 12 bases remaining between them. As DNA, the CDR3 is TGCGCCAGCAGCTTGTTTGCAGGGGAACAAGAGACCCAGTACTTC. It encodes CASSLFAGEQETQYF.